This entry concerns a single T cell receptor beta chain. CDR1 and CDR2 (germline): LNHNV, YYDKDF (reference sequence). The CDR3 extends over 19 amino acids. V was clipped by 0 bases and J by 0 bases; unmatched bases: 9. This sample stems from a study of control samples from healthy donors and cancer patients. Sequenced by immunoSEQ multiplex PCR; TCRdb stores in-frame clones only, minus some. The data show approximately 70,000 clones, about 83% seen once. Sequencing was done on a sample of blood. This chain connects TRBV15 to TRBJ2-2; 8 bases map to TRBD2. The clonotype originates from a man in his sixties in good health. The CDR3 region has the DNA TGTGCCACCAGCAGAGAATTCGAACTAGCGGACCCGAACACCGGGGAGCTGTTTTTT. Residues: CATSREFELADPNTGELFF. The whole variable domain, remainder taken from reference TRBV15 and TRBJ2-2, is DAMVIQNPRYQVTQFGKPVTLSCSQTLNHNVMYWYQQKSSQAPKLLFHYYDKDFNNEADTPDNFQSRRPNTSFCFLDIRSPGLGDTAMYLCATSREFELADPNTGELFFGEGSRLTVL.